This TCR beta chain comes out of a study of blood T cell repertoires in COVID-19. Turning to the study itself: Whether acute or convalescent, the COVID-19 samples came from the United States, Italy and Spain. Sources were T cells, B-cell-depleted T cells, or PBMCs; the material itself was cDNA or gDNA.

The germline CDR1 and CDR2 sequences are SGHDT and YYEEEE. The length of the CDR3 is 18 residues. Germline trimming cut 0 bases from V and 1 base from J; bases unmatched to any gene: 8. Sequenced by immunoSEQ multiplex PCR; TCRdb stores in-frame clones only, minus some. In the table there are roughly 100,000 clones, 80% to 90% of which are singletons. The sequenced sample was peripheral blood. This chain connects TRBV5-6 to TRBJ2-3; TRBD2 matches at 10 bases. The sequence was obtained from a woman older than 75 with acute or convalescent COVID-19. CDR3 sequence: CASSLAFLAGVRTDTQYF. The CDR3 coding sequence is TGTGCCAGCAGCTTGGCCTTCCTAGCGGGGGTCCGCACAGATACGCAGTATTTT.